This T cell receptor (beta chain) was recovered during a study of Ad26.COV2.S vaccination and SARS-CoV-2 variants (dated by TCRdb to the early 2020s). Notes on the research overall: Donors in the vaccine arm were drawn from COV1001, a multicentre, randomized, double-blind, placebo-controlled phase I-IIa trial testing Ad26.COV2.S in healthy adults. Ad26.COV2.S was administered intramuscularly at a dose of 5x10^10 or 1x10^11 viral particles, either as one shot or as two shots given 56 days apart. TCRbeta repertoire sequencing served as the tool for gauging how specific and how broad the SARS-CoV-2-reactive T cell receptors were following Ad26.COV2.S vaccination. A total of 32 samples were included in the TCR-sequenced set, comprising roughly 19 Ad26.COV2.S vaccine recipients, 5 placebo recipients and 8 SARS-CoV-2 convalescent individuals. Participants in the trial were split at random into five groups of five each, receiving low-dose or high-dose Ad26.COV2.S once or twice, or else placebo on both occasions. Blinding of investigators to trial group allocation was maintained during experiments and outcome assessment.

The immunoSEQ Assay was the method used to sequence TCRbeta CDR3 regions. After extraction, genomic DNA underwent amplification by bias-controlled multiplex PCR, followed by high-throughput sequencing. The authors' pipeline ran thus. Collapsing and filtering of sequences were performed to quantify the absolute abundance of each unique TCRbeta CDR3 region. T cell fraction was estimated by normalization of TCRbeta template counts to usable DNA, with usable DNA being measured through amplification of reference genes present in all nucleated cells. Repertoire TCRs were annotated as SARS-CoV-2-specific when V gene, CDR3 amino acid sequence and J gene were exactly matched to a known reactive TCR set. MIRA supplied the reference SARS-CoV-2 TCR set, which was filtered for enrichment in COVID-19-positive ImmuneCODE repertoires so that public or cross-reactive TCRs were removed. Using the MIRA antigens, annotated TCRs were further analysed by specific ORF or by position within an ORF. Breadth was defined as annotated unique rearrangements over total unique productive rearrangements; depth was the summed frequency of those rearrangements. TCR breadth was compared between groups using two-sided Wilcoxon rank-sum tests. Not all clones reach the TCRdb copy of this immuneACCESS table, which keeps in-frame sequences only. Checked studies attribute under half of the gap to unresolved V genes and leave the rest unexplained. V, J and clone size derive from that table, while D and trimming were established from the DNA sequence. Recorded for this sample are 300,000 to 350,000 clones; about 86% of them occurred a single time. Around 1.9% of the sample is taken by the ten largest.

On the study overall, not on this receptor specifically: The study was not powered for comparison of responses between vaccine doses or regimens. The authors noted that the TCR breadth and depth analyses may have underestimated total T cell responses. Non-spike TCR breadth was comparable between vaccine and placebo recipients, consistent with the vaccine containing only spike. After vaccination, substantial breadth of spike-specific CD8+ and CD4+ T cell responses was reported. Ad26.COV2.S recipients had higher spike-specific TCR breadth than placebo recipients (P = 0.0014).

The CDR3 numbers 14 residues from cysteine through phenylalanine. The retained sequence is limited to the CDR3, 42 bases, with the frame set at the first base. Trimming takes 0 bases from V and 1 base from J, and the germline ends sit 7 bases apart. Sequences SGHRS (CDR1) and YFSETQ (CDR2) are obtained from the germline V gene. The intended sense of this specimen's treatment or condition label: around 19 received Ad26.COV2.S at low or high dose, single or two shots; about five received placebo; per-sample allocation not given. For vaccine and placebo recipients, repertoires were sequenced using samples collected on day 63 after the first injection. Between 29 July and 7 August 2020, Cohort 1b enrolled approximately 26 adults aged 18-55 years at one site in Boston, USA. Ad26.COV2.S was a replication-incompetent adenovirus type 26 vector expressing a prefusion-stabilized SARS-CoV-2 spike protein from the original Wuhan strain.

Concerning this clone itself: Its cognate antigen has yet to be identified. Within one base of it there is no much larger clone, and no base qualities were kept.

The TCR originated in a person between 18 and 60 years old who received the Ad26.COV2.S COVID-19 vaccine or a placebo. The sample consisted of peripheral blood, taken in a trial of Ad26.COV2.S vaccine versus placebo. The rearrangement joined TRBV5-1 to TRBJ1-2; there is no confident call for the D gene. The CDR3 corresponds to CASSLGPDNYGYTF. The DNA is TGCGCCAGCAGCTTGGGGCCAGATAACTATGGCTACACCTTC.